These T cell receptor beta chains were read from a single sample in a study of shared clonotypes between healthy human individuals. Libraries were prepared by immunoSEQ multiplex PCR; TCRdb keeps only in-frame clonotypes and omits some of them. The sample includes some 500,000 clones, roughly 95% of them seen just once. The sequenced sample consisted of naive CD4+ T cells sorted from blood. The source of these receptors is a woman under 40 in good health. The CDR3 runs from the conserved cysteine through the conserved F or W. The D gene is left open where the match is weak. The listing skips clone size in some rows; elsewhere it reads once, few, many or a size class.

V gene	clone size	D gene	J gene	CDR3 DNA	CDR3 protein
TRBV28	NA	NA	TRBJ2-3	TGTGCCAGCAGTTTACAGCAGCGGGTCCGAGATACGCAGTATTTT	CASSLQQRVRDTQYF
TRBV27	NA	NA	TRBJ2-1	TGTGCCAGCAGTTTAGTAGCGGCCCAGAGCTCCTACAATGAGCAGTTCTTC	CASSLVAAQSSYNEQFF
TRBV7-2	NA	NA	TRBJ1-4	TGTGCCAGCAGTCCGGGGGCAGTTAATGAAAAACTGTTTTTT	CASSPGAVNEKLFF
TRBV28	NA	NA	TRBJ1-6	TGTGCCAGCAGTGGGGGCAGATCCTCCTATAATTCACCCCTCCACTTT	CASSGGRSSYNSPLHF
TRBV5-6	NA	NA	TRBJ2-7	TGTGCCAGCAGCTATCGCGACTTAATAGGACACGCGACAGTGCAGTACTTC	CASSYRDLIGHATVQYF
TRBV10-3	NA	NA	TRBJ1-1	TGTGCCATCAGTGGGAGACAGGATCCGGGTGAAGCTTTCTTT	CAISGRQDPGEAFF
TRBV2	NA	NA	TRBJ2-1	TGTGCCAGCAGTCACAAGGTTTCGGGACTGCAACGTTCGGAGCAGTTCTTC	CASSHKVSGLQRSEQFF
TRBV30	NA	NA	TRBJ1-5	TGTGCCTGGAGTGAGGGGGTGCGGGGCAATCAGCCCCAGCATTTT	CAWSEGVRGNQPQHF
TRBV18	NA	TRBD1	TRBJ2-3	TGTGCCAGCTCACCAGACAGGGTCTATGACGGTACGCAGTATTTT	CASSPDRVYDGTQYF
TRBV18	NA	TRBD1	TRBJ1-2	TGTGCCAGCTCTCACACGACCGGGACAGGAACCTATGGCTACACCTTC	CASSHTTGTGTYGYTF
TRBV4-1	NA	TRBD1	TRBJ1-3	TGCGCCAGCAGCCAAGATACAGGGGTCGGAAACACCATATATTTT	CASSQDTGVGNTIYF
TRBV28	NA	TRBD2	TRBJ2-1	TGTGCCAGCACCGTAACTAGCGGGAGGTCGGATTACAATGAGCAGTTCTTC	CASTVTSGRSDYNEQFF
TRBV5-1	NA	TRBD2	TRBJ2-7	TGCGCCAGCAGCTTGGGCTCAGCGGGAGTAACTCACGAGCAGTACTTC	CASSLGSAGVTHEQYF
TRBV19	NA	TRBD2	TRBJ2-2	TGTGCCAGTAGTATCGGACTAGCGAATTCGGGGGAGCTGTTTTTT	CASSIGLANSGELFF
TRBV27	NA	TRBD1	TRBJ1-5	TGTGCCAGCAGTTCGGAACAGGGGGATCAGCCCCAGCATTTT	CASSSEQGDQPQHF
TRBV5-1	NA	NA	TRBJ2-7	TGCGCCAGCAGCTTGGTACCTCGGGGGATGTCGGGCTCCTACGAGCAGTACTTC	CASSLVPRGMSGSYEQYF
TRBV18	NA	NA	TRBJ2-7	TGTGCCAGCTCACCCCTCGGGGTCGAGCAGTACTTC	CASSPLGVEQYF
TRBV19	NA	NA	TRBJ1-1	TGTGCCAGCTCTAAGACAGGAAACACTGAAGCTTTCTTT	CASSKTGNTEAFF
TRBV5-1	NA	TRBD1	TRBJ1-1	TGCGCCAGCAGCCGCACAGGGGAGGCTGAAGCTTTCTTT	CASSRTGEAEAFF
TRBV6-6	NA	NA	TRBJ2-7	TGTGCCAGCGCCCACGACAGGGCAGGGGGGAAGCAGTACTTC	CASAHDRAGGKQYF
TRBV18	NA	TRBD1	TRBJ1-1	TGTGCCAGCTCACCACCTCACGGGACAGGGAACACTGAAGCTTTCTTT	CASSPPHGTGNTEAFF
TRBV2	NA	TRBD2	TRBJ2-7	TGTGCCAGCAGTGAGACTAGCGAGAACTACGAGCAGTACTTC	CASSETSENYEQYF
TRBV28	NA	NA	TRBJ1-2	TGTGCCAGCAGTCTGAAAACACGGACGTCCACCTTC	CASSLKTRTSTF
TRBV6-1	NA	NA	TRBJ2-5	TGTGCCAGCAGGAGACAGACCCAAGAGACCCAGTACTTC	CASRRQTQETQYF
TRBV6-1	NA	TRBD1	TRBJ2-3	TGTGCCAGCAGTGTGGGACAGGGAGCGGATACGCAGTATTTT	CASSVGQGADTQYF
TRBV5-5	NA	NA	TRBJ1-5	TGTGCCAGCAGCTTGAGAGGGTCAGGGCAGCCCCAGCATTTT	CASSLRGSGQPQHF
TRBV29-1	NA	NA	TRBJ1-5	TGCAGCCCGGGAAGAACAGGGACTGGATGTCAGCCCCAGCATTTT	CSPGRTGTGCQPQHF
TRBV27	NA	TRBD2	TRBJ2-2	TGTGCCAGCACCCCCTTCGGACTAGCGGGGCACACCGGGGAGCTGTTTTTT	CASTPFGLAGHTGELFF
TRBV19	few	NA	TRBJ1-5	TGTGCCAGTAGTGAAAGGGCATCTAGCAATCAGCCCCAGCATTTT	CASSERASSNQPQHF
TRBV28	NA	NA	TRBJ2-1	TGTGCCAGCAGTCCTGGAGGGCTAGTCCACAATGAGCAGTTCTTC	CASSPGGLVHNEQFF
TRBV6-5	NA	NA	TRBJ2-1	TGTGCCAGCAGTACCACACAGCCGTACTACAATGAGCAGTTCTTC	CASSTTQPYYNEQFF
TRBV5-1	NA	NA	TRBJ1-4	TGCGCCAGCAGCTTGAGCGGATATGAAAAACTGTTTTTT	CASSLSGYEKLFF
TRBV11-2	NA	NA	TRBJ1-5	TGTGCCAGCAGCCGAAGGACGAATCAGCCCCAGCATTTT	CASSRRTNQPQHF
TRBV5-1	NA	TRBD1	TRBJ1-5	TGCGCCAGCAGGACAGGGTATAATCAGCCCCAGCATTTT	CASRTGYNQPQHF
TRBV11-2	NA	NA	TRBJ2-5	TGTGCCAGCAGCCCGCAGACTAGTTTCGTGGAGACCCAGTACTTC	CASSPQTSFVETQYF
TRBV7-2	NA	NA	TRBJ2-7	TGTGCCAGCAGCGTGACACCCTACGAGCAGTACTTC	CASSVTPYEQYF
TRBV2	once	NA	TRBJ2-7	TGTGCCAGCAGAGGACCTGGACGGTCTAGACGTGACGAGCAGTACTTC	CASRGPGRSRRDEQYF